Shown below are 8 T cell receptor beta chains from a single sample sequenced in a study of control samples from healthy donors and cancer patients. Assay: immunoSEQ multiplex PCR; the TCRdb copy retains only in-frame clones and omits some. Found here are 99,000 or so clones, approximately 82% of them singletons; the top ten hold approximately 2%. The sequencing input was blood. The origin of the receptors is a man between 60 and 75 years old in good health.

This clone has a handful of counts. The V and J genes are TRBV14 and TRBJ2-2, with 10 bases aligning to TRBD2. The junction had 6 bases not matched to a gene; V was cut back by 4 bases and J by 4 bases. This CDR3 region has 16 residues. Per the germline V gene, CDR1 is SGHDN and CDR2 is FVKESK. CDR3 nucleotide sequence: TGTGCCAGCAGCCCCAGACTAGCGGGTCTCACCGGGGAGCTGTTTTTT. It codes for CASSPRLAGLTGELFF.

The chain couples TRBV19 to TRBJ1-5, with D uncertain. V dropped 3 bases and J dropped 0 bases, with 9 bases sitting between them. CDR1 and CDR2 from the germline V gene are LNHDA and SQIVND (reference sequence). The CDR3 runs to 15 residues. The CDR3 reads CASSIPENSNQPQHF. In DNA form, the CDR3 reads TGTGCCAGTAGTATTCCCGAAAATAGCAATCAGCCCCAGCATTTT.

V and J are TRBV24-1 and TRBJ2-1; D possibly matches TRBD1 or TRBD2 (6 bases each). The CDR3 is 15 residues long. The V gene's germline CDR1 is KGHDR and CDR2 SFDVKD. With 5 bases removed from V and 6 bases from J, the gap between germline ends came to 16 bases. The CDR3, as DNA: TGTGCCACCAGTGTCGAGGGGGGAAGCGGCAATGAGCAGTTCTTC. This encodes CATSVEGGSGNEQFF.

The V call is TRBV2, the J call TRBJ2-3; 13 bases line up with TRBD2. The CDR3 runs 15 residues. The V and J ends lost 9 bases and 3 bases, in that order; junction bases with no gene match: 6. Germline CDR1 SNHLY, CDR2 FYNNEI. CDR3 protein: CASNRGLAGTDTQYF. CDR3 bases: TGTGCCAGTAACCGGGGACTAGCGGGAACAGATACGCAGTATTTT. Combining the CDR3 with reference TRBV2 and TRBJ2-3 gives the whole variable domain EPEVTQTPSHQVTQMGQEVILRCVPISNHLYFYWYRQILGQKVEFLVSFYNNEISEKSEIFDDQFSVERPDGSNFTLKIRSTKLEDSAMYFCASNRGLAGTDTQYFGPGTRLTVL.

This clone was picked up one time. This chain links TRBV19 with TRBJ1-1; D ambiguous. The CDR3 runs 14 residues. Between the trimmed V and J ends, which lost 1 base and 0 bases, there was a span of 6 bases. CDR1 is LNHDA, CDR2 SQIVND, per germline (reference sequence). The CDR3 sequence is CASSIVEVNTEAFF. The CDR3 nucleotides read TGTGCCAGTAGTATAGTGGAGGTGAACACTGAAGCTTTCTTT. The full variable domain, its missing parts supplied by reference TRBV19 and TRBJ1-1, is DGGITQSPKYLFRKEGQNVTLSCEQNLNHDAMYWYRQDPGQGLRLIYYSQIVNDFQKGDIAEGYSVSREKKESFPLTVTSAQKNPTAFYLCASSIVEVNTEAFFGQGTRLTVV.

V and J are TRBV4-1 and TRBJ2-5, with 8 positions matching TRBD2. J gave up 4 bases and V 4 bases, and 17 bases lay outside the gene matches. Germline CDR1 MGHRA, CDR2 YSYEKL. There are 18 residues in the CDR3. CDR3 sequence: CASSPPVGQERGRETQYF. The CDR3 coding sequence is TGCGCCAGCAGCCCCCCGGTCGGTCAGGAGCGGGGGAGAGAGACCCAGTACTTC.

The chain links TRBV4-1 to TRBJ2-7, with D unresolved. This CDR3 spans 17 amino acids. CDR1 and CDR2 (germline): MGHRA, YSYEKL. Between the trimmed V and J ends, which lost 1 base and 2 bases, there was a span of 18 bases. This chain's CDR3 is CASSQGPRDILAYEQYF. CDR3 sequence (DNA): TGCGCCAGCAGCCAAGGGCCACGAGACATCCTCGCCTACGAGCAGTACTTC.

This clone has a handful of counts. This CDR3 is CASSENMGLNTEAFF. The CDR3 bases are TGTGCCAGCAGTGAAAACATGGGATTAAACACTGAAGCTTTCTTT. The rearrangement uses TRBV6-1 and TRBJ1-1; D unresolved. Trimming took off 2 bases at V and 2 bases at J, with 12 bases between the two ends. This CDR3 has 15 amino acids. Germline V lookup: CDR1 MNHNS, CDR2 SASEGT.